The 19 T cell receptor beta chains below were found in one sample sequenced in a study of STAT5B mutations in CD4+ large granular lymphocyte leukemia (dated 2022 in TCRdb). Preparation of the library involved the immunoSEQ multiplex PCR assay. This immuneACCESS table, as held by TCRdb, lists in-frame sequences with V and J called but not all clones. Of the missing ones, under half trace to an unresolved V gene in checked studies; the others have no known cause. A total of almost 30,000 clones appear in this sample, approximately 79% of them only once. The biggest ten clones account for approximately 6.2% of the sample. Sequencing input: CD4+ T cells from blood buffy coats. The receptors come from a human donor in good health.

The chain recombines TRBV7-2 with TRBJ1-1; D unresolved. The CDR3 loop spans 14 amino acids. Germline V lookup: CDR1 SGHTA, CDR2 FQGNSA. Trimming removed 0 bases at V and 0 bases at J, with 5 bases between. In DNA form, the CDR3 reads TGTGCCAGCAGCTTAGCCGGGTTGAACACTGAAGCTTTCTTT. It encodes CASSLAGLNTEAFF.

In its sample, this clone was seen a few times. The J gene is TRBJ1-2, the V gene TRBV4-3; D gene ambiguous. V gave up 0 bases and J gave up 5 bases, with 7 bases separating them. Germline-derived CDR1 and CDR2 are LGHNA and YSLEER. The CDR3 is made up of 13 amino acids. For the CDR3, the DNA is TGCGCCAGCAGCCAAGATTATGGGTATGGCTACACCTTC. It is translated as CASSQDYGYGYTF.

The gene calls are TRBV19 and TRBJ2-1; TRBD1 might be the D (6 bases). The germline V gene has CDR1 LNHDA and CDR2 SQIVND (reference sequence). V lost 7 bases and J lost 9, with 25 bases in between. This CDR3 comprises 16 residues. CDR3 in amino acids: CASKPRSGSIGGEQFF. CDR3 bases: TGTGCCAGTAAACCGCGATCCGGGTCGATAGGGGGTGAGCAGTTCTTC. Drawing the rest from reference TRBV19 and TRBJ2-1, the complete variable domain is DGGITQSPKYLFRKEGQNVTLSCEQNLNHDAMYWYRQDPGQGLRLIYYSQIVNDFQKGDIAEGYSVSREKKESFPLTVTSAQKNPTAFYLCASKPRSGSIGGEQFFGPGTRLTVL.

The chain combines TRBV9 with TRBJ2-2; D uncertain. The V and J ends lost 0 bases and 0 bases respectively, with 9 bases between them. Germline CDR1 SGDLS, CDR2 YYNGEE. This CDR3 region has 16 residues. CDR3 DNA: TGTGCCAGCAGCGTAGCAACAGATCCGAACACCGGGGAGCTGTTTTTT. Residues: CASSVATDPNTGELFF.

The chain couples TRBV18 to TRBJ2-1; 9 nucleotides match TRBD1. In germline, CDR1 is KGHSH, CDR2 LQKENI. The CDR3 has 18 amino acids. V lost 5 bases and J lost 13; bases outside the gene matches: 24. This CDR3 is CASSALFPGQGGGTNQFF. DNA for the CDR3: TGTGCCAGCTCAGCGTTATTCCCGGGACAGGGAGGAGGGACGAATCAGTTCTTC.

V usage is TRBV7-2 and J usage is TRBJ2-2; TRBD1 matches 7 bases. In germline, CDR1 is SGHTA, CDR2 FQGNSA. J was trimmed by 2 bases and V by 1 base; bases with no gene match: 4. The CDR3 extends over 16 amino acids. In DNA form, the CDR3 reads TGTGCCAGCAGCTTAGTCGGGACAGATAACACCGGGGAGCTGTTTTTT. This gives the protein CASSLVGTDNTGELFF.

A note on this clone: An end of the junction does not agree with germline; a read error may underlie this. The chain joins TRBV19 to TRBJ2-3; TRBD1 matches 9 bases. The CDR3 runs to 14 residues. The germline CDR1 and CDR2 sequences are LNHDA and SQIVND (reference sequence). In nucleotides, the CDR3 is TGTGCCAGTACCCCTACAGGGGGCACCGATACGCAGTATTTT. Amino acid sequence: CASTPTGGTDTQYF.

The CDR3 loop is CASSPTTATNTGELFF. CDR3 coding DNA: TGTGCCAGCTCACCAACGACAGCTACGAACACCGGGGAGCTGTTTTTT. This sequence joins TRBV18 and TRBJ2-2, with D possibly being TRBD1 (5 bases). The germline V gene encodes CDR1 KGHSH and CDR2 LQKENI. Trimming cost V 2 bases and J 0 bases, with 10 bases left between them. The CDR3 has 16 amino acids.

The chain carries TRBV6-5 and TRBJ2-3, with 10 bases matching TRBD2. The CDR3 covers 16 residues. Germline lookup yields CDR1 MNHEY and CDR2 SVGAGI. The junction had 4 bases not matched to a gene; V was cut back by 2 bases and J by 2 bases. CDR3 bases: TGTGCCAGCAGTTACGGGCTAGCGGGAGACACAGATACGCAGTATTTT. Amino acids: CASSYGLAGDTDTQYF.

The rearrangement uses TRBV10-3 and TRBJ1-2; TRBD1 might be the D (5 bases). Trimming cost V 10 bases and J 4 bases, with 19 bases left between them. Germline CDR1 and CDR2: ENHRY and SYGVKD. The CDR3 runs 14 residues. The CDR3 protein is CATTQVGEGYGYTF. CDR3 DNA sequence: TGTGCCACCACCCAAGTAGGGGAAGGCTATGGCTACACCTTC.

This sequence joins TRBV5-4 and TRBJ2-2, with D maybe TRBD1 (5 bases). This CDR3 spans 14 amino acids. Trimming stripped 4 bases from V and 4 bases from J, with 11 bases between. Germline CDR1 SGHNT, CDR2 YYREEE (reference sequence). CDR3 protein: CASSPRQSTGELFF. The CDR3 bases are TGTGCCAGCAGCCCCCGACAGAGCACCGGGGAGCTGTTTTTT.

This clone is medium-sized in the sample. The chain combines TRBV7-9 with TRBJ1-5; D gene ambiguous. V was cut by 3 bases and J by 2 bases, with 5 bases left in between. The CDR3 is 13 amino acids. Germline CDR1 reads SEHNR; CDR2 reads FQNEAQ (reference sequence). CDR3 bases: TGTGCCAGCAGCTTTGACGGCAATCAGCCCCAGCATTTT. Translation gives CASSFDGNQPQHF.

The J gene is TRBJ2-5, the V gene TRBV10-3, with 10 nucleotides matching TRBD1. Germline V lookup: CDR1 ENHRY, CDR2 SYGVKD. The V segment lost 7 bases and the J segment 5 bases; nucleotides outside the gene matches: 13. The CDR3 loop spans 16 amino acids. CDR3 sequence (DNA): TGTGCCATCATTCTACCTCGGGACAGGGGACCGGAGACCCAGTACTTC. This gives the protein CAIILPRDRGPETQYF.

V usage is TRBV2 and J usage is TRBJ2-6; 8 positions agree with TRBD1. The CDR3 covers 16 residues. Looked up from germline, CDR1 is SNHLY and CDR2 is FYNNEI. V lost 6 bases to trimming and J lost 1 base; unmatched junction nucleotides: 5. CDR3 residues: CASRPTGGSGANVLTF. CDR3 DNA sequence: TGTGCCAGCAGGCCCACAGGGGGTTCTGGGGCCAACGTCCTGACTTTC.

CDR3 protein: CASVPGDGGELNYGYTF. CDR3 in DNA: TGCGCCAGCGTTCCTGGGGACGGGGGAGAACTAAACTATGGCTACACCTTC. V usage is TRBV5-1 and J usage is TRBJ1-2; a weak D match, TRBD1 (5 bases). The germline V gene has CDR1 SGHRS and CDR2 YFSETQ. Between the trimmed V and J ends, which lost 7 bases and 2 bases, there was a span of 24 bases. CDR3 length: 17 amino acids. Supplemented by reference TRBV5-1 and TRBJ1-2, the full variable domain reads KAGVTQTPRYLIKTRGQQVTLSCSPISGHRSVSWYQQTPGQGLQFLFEYFSETQRNKGNFPGRFSGRQFSNSRSEMNVSTLELGDSALYLCASVPGDGGELNYGYTFGSGTRLTVV.

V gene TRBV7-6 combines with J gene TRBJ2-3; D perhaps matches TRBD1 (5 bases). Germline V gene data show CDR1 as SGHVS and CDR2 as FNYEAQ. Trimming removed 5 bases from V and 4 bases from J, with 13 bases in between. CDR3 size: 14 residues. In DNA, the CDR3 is TGTGCCAGCAGCCCCCGCAGGGCGTCAGATACGCAGTATTTT. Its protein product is CASSPRRASDTQYF.

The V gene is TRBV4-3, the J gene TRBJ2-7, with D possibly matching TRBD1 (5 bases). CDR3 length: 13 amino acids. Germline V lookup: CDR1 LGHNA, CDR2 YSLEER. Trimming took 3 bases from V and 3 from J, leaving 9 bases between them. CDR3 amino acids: CASSHDRDYEQYF. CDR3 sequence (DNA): TGCGCCAGCAGCCACGACAGAGACTACGAGCAGTACTTC.

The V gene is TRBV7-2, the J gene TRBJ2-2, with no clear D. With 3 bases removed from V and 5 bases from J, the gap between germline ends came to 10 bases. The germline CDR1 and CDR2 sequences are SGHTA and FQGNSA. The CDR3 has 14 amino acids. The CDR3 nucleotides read TGTGCCAGCAGCTTTCGTGCAAGTACCGGGGAGCTGTTTTTT. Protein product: CASSFRASTGELFF.

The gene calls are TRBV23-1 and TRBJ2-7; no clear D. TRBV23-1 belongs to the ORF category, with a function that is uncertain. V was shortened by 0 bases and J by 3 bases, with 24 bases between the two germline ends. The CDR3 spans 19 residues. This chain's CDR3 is CASSQSGRQFNSPHYEQYV. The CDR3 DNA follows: TGCGCCAGCAGTCAATCGGGTAGGCAGTTCAATAGCCCCCACTACGAGCAGTACGTC.